Below are 32 T cell receptor beta chains sequenced from a single sample in a study of blood T cell repertoires in COVID-19. Using immunoSEQ multiplex PCR, the repertoire was profiled, and TCRdb retains in-frame clones only, with some absent. The table records about 200,000 clones, more than 85% of them present only once. Sample: PBMCs or T cells enriched from blood (not recorded which). Source of these receptors: a woman between 35 and 50 years old in a cohort exposed to, infected with or recovered from COVID-19 (not recorded which).

The V call is TRBV5-1, the J call TRBJ1-2, with 9 bases lining up with TRBD1. There are 15 residues in the CDR3. V gave up 1 base and J gave up 7 bases; unmatched junction bases: 8. Germline values: CDR1 SGHRS, CDR2 YFSETQ. The DNA for the CDR3 is TGCGCCAGCAGCTTGAGGGACAGGGTGGATGGTGGCTACACCTTC. Its translation is CASSLRDRVDGGYTF.

The chain's CDR3 is CALSGAGGYNEQFF. The DNA of the CDR3 is TGTGCCCTGTCCGGAGCGGGGGGATACAATGAGCAGTTCTTC. V and J are TRBV10-3 and TRBJ2-1, with TRBD2 matching over 9 bases. Germline CDR1 reads ENHRY; CDR2 reads SYGVKD. This CDR3 is built from 14 residues. The V segment lost 11 bases and the J segment 4 bases; nucleotides outside the gene matches: 9.

The rearrangement uses TRBV19 and TRBJ2-3; D is possibly TRBD2 (5 bases). V was cut by 5 bases and J by 2 bases, with 11 bases left in between. Germline loops: CDR1 LNHDA, CDR2 SQIVND (reference sequence). The CDR3 is 14 residues long. The CDR3 nucleotides read TGTGCCAGTAGTCCACGGGGTTACACAGATACGCAGTATTTT. It specifies CASSPRGYTDTQYF.

The J gene is TRBJ2-7, the V gene TRBV7-9; TRBD2 aligns across 10 bases. J was trimmed by 6 bases and V by 0 bases; bases with no gene match: 5. The germline V gene has CDR1 SEHNR and CDR2 FQNEAQ (reference sequence). This CDR3 contains 15 residues. In nucleotides, the CDR3 is TGTGCCAGCAGCTTAGCCGGGACTAGCGAGTTCGAGCAGTACTTC. Encoded protein: CASSLAGTSEFEQYF.

DNA of the CDR3: TGTGCCAGCAGCAAATTACAGGAGAACACTGAAGCTTTCTTT. The encoded protein is CASSKLQENTEAFF. The chain uses TRBV21-1 and TRBJ1-1; the table names TRBD1, a call not compared with the DNA. TRBV21-1 is reported as a pseudogene. This CDR3 is built from 14 residues.

This chain connects TRBV9 to TRBJ2-2; D possibly corresponds to TRBD2 (6 bases). CDR3 size: 16 residues. Looked up from germline, CDR1 is SGDLS and CDR2 is YYNGEE. V was clipped by 0 bases and J by 0 bases, with 9 bases between them. This CDR3 reads CASSVEEGPNTGELFF. In nucleotides, the CDR3 is TGTGCCAGCAGCGTAGAGGAGGGCCCGAACACCGGGGAGCTGTTTTTT.

The chain joins TRBV5-1 to TRBJ1-1, with 7 bases matching TRBD1. Germline V gene lookup returns CDR1 SGHRS and CDR2 YFSETQ. CDR3 size: 13 residues. Trimming at V came to 3 bases and at J to 8 bases, leaving 7 bases not matched to a gene. CDR3 bases: TGCGCCAGCAGCTGGGCCGGACAGGTAGAAGCTTTCTTT. It is translated as CASSWAGQVEAFF.

V gene TRBV5-6 combines with J gene TRBJ2-5; D is unclear. The CDR3 runs to 14 residues. V was clipped by 0 bases and J by 2 bases, with 8 bases between them. CDR1 is SGHDT and CDR2 is YYEEEE in the germline V gene. The CDR3 DNA reads TGTGCCAGCAGCTTGGGTACGGTGCAAGAGACCCAGTACTTC. Protein sequence: CASSLGTVQETQYF.

The chain combines TRBV28 with TRBJ1-4; TRBD1 matches at 9 bases. This CDR3 is built from 16 residues. The V segment lost 4 bases and the J segment 9 bases; nucleotides outside the gene matches: 12. Germline assignment: CDR1 MDHEN and CDR2 SYDVKM. The CDR3 here is CASSSSYRGLIQKLFF. The CDR3, as DNA: TGTGCCAGCAGTTCGTCATACAGGGGGCTAATACAAAAACTGTTTTTT.

V gene TRBV5-1 combines with J gene TRBJ1-2; weak D call: TRBD1 (5 bases). This CDR3 spans 15 amino acids. From germline, CDR1 is SGHRS and CDR2 YFSETQ. Trimming took 0 bases from V and 6 from J, leaving 15 bases between them. The CDR3 DNA reads TGCGCCAGCAGCTTGGCGGGGGGTTTAAGTGATGGCTACACCTTC. It is translated as CASSLAGGLSDGYTF.

Only a few counts were recorded for this clone. The genes are TRBV5-4 and TRBJ2-1, with D maybe TRBD2 (6 bases). The CDR3 is made up of 13 amino acids. V shed 4 bases and J shed 5 bases, with 10 bases lying between them. The germline V gene encodes CDR1 SGHNT and CDR2 YYREEE (reference sequence). The CDR3 DNA is TGTGCCAGCAGCCTGACTAGAAACAATGAGCAGTTCTTC. This translates into CASSLTRNNEQFF.

J is TRBJ2-7 and V is TRBV4-3, with D possibly TRBD1 on 5 matching bases. Trimming stripped 0 bases from V and 6 bases from J, with 15 bases between. The CDR3 sequence is 15 residues long. CDR1 is LGHNA, CDR2 YSLEER, per germline. The chain's CDR3 is CASSQDEAGRREQYF. For the CDR3, the DNA is TGCGCCAGCAGCCAAGATGAGGCAGGGCGCCGCGAGCAGTACTTC.

The genes are TRBV24-1 and TRBJ2-5; 9 nucleotides agree with TRBD2. CDR3 size: 18 residues. V was clipped by 9 bases and J by 3 bases; unmatched bases: 19. Looked up from germline, CDR1 is KGHDR and CDR2 is SFDVKD. CDR3 coding DNA: TGTGCCACCGGATCGATGCGGGAGGGCCCTTCGGATAAAGAGACCCAGTACTTC. Amino acid sequence: CATGSMREGPSDKETQYF.

This sequence joins TRBV27 and TRBJ2-7, with D perhaps matching TRBD1 (6 bases). Trimming shortened V by 2 bases and J by 2 bases, and 10 bases separated the two germline ends. Germline assignment: CDR1 MNHEY and CDR2 SMNVEV (reference sequence). CDR3 length: 14 amino acids. CDR3 coding DNA: TGTGCCAGCAGTTTAATCAGGACAGCCTACGAGCAGTACTTC. This codes for CASSLIRTAYEQYF.

This chain connects TRBV5-1 to TRBJ1-6, with 8 nucleotides matching TRBD1. Germline assignment: CDR1 SGHRS and CDR2 YFSETQ. The CDR3 contains 17 residues. Trimming took 4 bases from V and 6 from J; bases not matched to a gene: 12. CDR3 region: CASSEEARTGRNSPLHF. DNA for the CDR3: TGCGCCAGCAGCGAGGAGGCCCGGACAGGGCGTAATTCACCCCTCCACTTT.

The chain links TRBV7-9 to TRBJ1-1; 8 nucleotides line up with TRBD1. With V trimmed by 4 bases and J by 2 bases, 12 bases remained unmatched. The CDR3 sequence is 17 residues long. Germline CDR1 reads SEHNR; CDR2 reads FQNEAQ (reference sequence). The CDR3 DNA reads TGTGCCAGCAGCTCCACTCACAGGGGGAAATCTAACACTGAAGCTTTCTTT. Translating it yields CASSSTHRGKSNTEAFF. The full variable domain, in which reference TRBV7-9 and TRBJ1-1 provide the parts outside the CDR3, is DTGVSQNPRHKITKRGQNVTFRCDPISEHNRLYWYRQTLGQGPEFLTYFQNEAQLEKSRLLSDRFSAERPKGSFSTLEIQRTEQGDSAMYLCASSSTHRGKSNTEAFFGQGTRLTVV.

The chain couples TRBV4-1 to TRBJ1-5, with 9 bases matching TRBD1. The CDR3 sequence is 16 residues long. With 2 bases clipped from V and 6 bases from J, the junction kept 8 bases outside the gene matches. CDR1 and CDR2 (germline): MGHRA, YSYEKL. The CDR3 DNA sequence: TGCGCCAGCAGCCAATTTGTGGGACAGGGTATTCAGCCCCAGCATTTT. Amino acid sequence: CASSQFVGQGIQPQHF.

In this sample, this clone turned up once. The rearrangement uses TRBV7-9 and TRBJ2-1; D is perhaps TRBD2 (6 bases). Germline V gene data show CDR1 as SEHNR and CDR2 as FQNEAQ (reference sequence). The CDR3 loop spans 16 amino acids. V dropped 5 bases and J dropped 2 bases, with 16 bases sitting between them. The CDR3 loop is CASSVRDSPAYNEQFF. The CDR3 DNA follows: TGTGCCAGCAGCGTAAGGGACTCCCCGGCCTACAATGAGCAGTTCTTC.

CDR3 nucleotide sequence: TGTGCCAGCAGTAACCTAGCGGGAGGCCCTTCCTACGAGCAGTACTTC. This codes for CASSNLAGGPSYEQYF. V is TRBV27 and J is TRBJ2-7; 11 bases agree with TRBD2. CDR3 length: 16 amino acids. Germline CDR1 reads MNHEY; CDR2 reads SMNVEV (reference sequence). Germline trimming cut 5 bases from V and 1 base from J; bases unmatched to any gene: 7.

The chain uses TRBV28 and TRBJ2-1, with 7 bases aligning to TRBD1. Germline CDR1 and CDR2: MDHEN and SYDVKM. The CDR3 consists of 16 residues. The V gene end was trimmed by 5 bases and the J gene end by 6 bases; junction bases not matched to a gene: 13. The CDR3 DNA reads TGTGCCAGCAGTCTACCCGGGACAGTTAATACCAATGAGCAGTTCTTC. Translating gives CASSLPGTVNTNEQFF. Full variable domain (outside the CDR3, taken from reference TRBV28 and TRBJ2-1): DVKVTQSSRYLVKRTGEKVFLECVQDMDHENMFWYRQDPGLGLRLIYFSYDVKMKEKGDIPEGYSVSREKKERFSLILESASTNQTSMYLCASSLPGTVNTNEQFFGPGTRLTVL.

The V gene is TRBV12-3 or TRBV12-4, the J gene TRBJ2-1; TRBD1 matches 9 bases. This CDR3 comprises 12 residues. The V and J ends lost 8 bases and 6 bases, in that order; junction bases with no gene match: 2. The CDR3 loop reads CASWGQGNEQFF. As DNA, the CDR3 is TGTGCCAGCTGGGGACAGGGCAATGAGCAGTTCTTC.

The chain combines TRBV20-1 with TRBJ1-2; D possibly corresponds to TRBD1 (5 bases). With 7 bases removed from V and 4 bases from J, the gap between germline ends came to 10 bases. This CDR3 region has 11 residues. Germline V lookup: CDR1 DFQATT, CDR2 SNEGSKA (reference sequence). The CDR3 here is CSVSQGYGYTF. DNA of the CDR3: TGCAGTGTTTCCCAGGGCTATGGCTACACCTTC.

CDR3 amino acids: CAISEPPTGMETQYF. CDR3 nucleotides: TGTGCCATCAGTGAGCCGCCGACAGGGATGGAGACCCAGTACTTC. The chain uses TRBV10-3 and TRBJ2-5; 7 bases agree with TRBD1. This CDR3 is built from 15 residues. In germline, CDR1 is ENHRY, CDR2 SYGVKD. Trimming removed 2 bases from V and 5 bases from J; junction bases left unmatched: 8.

CDR3 region: CASSYGIGYTF. The CDR3, as DNA: TGTGCCAGCAGTTACGGGATTGGCTACACCTTC. V is TRBV25-1 and J is TRBJ1-2; D gene uncertain. The germline V gene has CDR1 MGHDK and CDR2 SYGVNS. V was clipped by 5 bases and J by 7 bases, with 8 bases between them. The CDR3 has 11 amino acids.

This chain uses TRBV29-1 with TRBJ2-2, with D hard to call. V lost 8 bases to trimming and J lost 3 bases, with 10 bases between them. The germline gives CDR1 SQVTM, CDR2 ANQGSEA. CDR3 length equals 12 residues. CDR3 nucleotide sequence: TGCAGCACAATCTTGGACACCGGGGAGCTGTTTTTT. Translating gives CSTILDTGELFF.

CDR3 amino acids: CASSPGTSGGAGWWFEETQYF. The CDR3 DNA follows: TGTGCCAGCAGCCCCGGGACTAGCGGGGGGGCGGGATGGTGGTTTGAAGAGACCCAGTACTTC. The rearrangement uses TRBV6-8 and TRBJ2-5; 16 positions match TRBD2. The CDR3 has 21 residues. Germline V gives CDR1 MNHGY, CDR2 SAAAGT. V lost 6 bases to trimming and J lost 3 bases; unmatched junction nucleotides: 19.

The table lists this clone with many counts. The chain joins TRBV7-9 to TRBJ2-7; the D gene is possibly TRBD1 (5 bases). The germline gives CDR1 SEHNR, CDR2 FQNEAQ (reference sequence). There are 15 residues in the CDR3. V was pared by 1 base and J by 1 base, with 11 bases between. The CDR3 DNA sequence: TGTGCCAGCAGCTTAGGCTCAGGGTGGTCCTACGAGCAGTACTTC. Residues: CASSLGSGWSYEQYF.

The rearrangement joins TRBV27 to TRBJ2-5; D possibly corresponds to TRBD2 (5 bases). Trimming stripped 0 bases from V and 10 bases from J, with 12 bases between. Germline V CDR1 and CDR2: MNHEY, SMNVEV (reference sequence). This CDR3 is built from 13 residues. As DNA, the CDR3 is TGTGCCAGCAGTTTATCGCCGGCTCGGGGCCAGTACTTC. Translated, it gives CASSLSPARGQYF.

The chain is built from TRBV29-1 and TRBJ2-1, with D possibly being TRBD2 (6 bases). Germline assignment: CDR1 SQVTM and CDR2 ANQGSEA. V was cut by 5 bases and J by 8 bases, with 13 bases left in between. This CDR3 spans 12 amino acids. The DNA for the CDR3 is TGCAGCGTTCTAAGGACTAAAGATGAGCAGTTCTTC. Amino acid sequence: CSVLRTKDEQFF.

The V gene is TRBV10-2, the J gene TRBJ1-2; 8 bases match TRBD1. The CDR3 is 15 residues long. The V and J ends lost 2 bases and 4 bases, in that order; junction bases with no gene match: 6. CDR1 and CDR2 from the germline V gene are WSHSY and SAAADI. The CDR3 nucleotides are TGCGCCAGCAGTGAGCCGGACAGGGCCTCCTATGGCTACACCTTC. Translated: CASSEPDRASYGYTF.

The chain links TRBV6-5 to TRBJ1-2; 9 positions agree with TRBD1. The CDR3 has 14 residues. Trimming at V came to 6 bases and at J to 3 bases, leaving 5 bases not matched to a gene. Germline V gene lookup returns CDR1 MNHEY and CDR2 SVGAGI. The CDR3 DNA reads as TGTGCCAGCAGACGGGACAGGGACTACTATGGCTACACCTTC. Amino acids: CASRRDRDYYGYTF.

This chain connects TRBV24-1 to TRBJ2-1, with a tentative D call TRBD2 (7 bases). Germline CDR1 reads KGHDR; CDR2 reads SFDVKD. This CDR3 spans 16 amino acids. V was shortened by 6 bases and J by 2 bases, with 16 bases between the two germline ends. The CDR3 DNA sequence: TGTGCCACCAGTACGGTGGAGGGGGGGGCCTACAATGAGCAGTTCTTC. This encodes CATSTVEGGAYNEQFF.